The rows below give T cell receptor beta chains drawn from one sample of a study of blood T cell repertoires in COVID-19. Data came from immunoSEQ multiplex PCR; TCRdb stores just in-frame clones and leaves some out. The sample has under 250,000 clones, 85% to 90% seen once. Source material: PBMCs or T cells enriched from blood (not recorded which). All receptors derive from a young woman in a cohort exposed to, infected with or recovered from COVID-19 (not recorded which). CDR3s include the opening cysteine and the closing phenylalanine or tryptophan. The D gene is left open where the match is weak. Where a row states a size, it is once, few, many or the class of an expanded clone; other rows omit it.

TRBV6-1,NA,TRBJ1-1,once,CASSEWALPAGPLGAFF,TGTGCCAGCAGTGAATGGGCCCTCCCTGCAGGTCCCTTGGGAGCTTTCTTT
TRBV29-1,NA,TRBJ1-4,NA,CSVNEGPLEKLFF,TGCAGCGTTAATGAGGGCCCTCTTGAAAAACTGTTTTTT
TRBV5-1,TRBD1,TRBJ1-2,NA,CASSLGQGAVGYTF,TGCGCCAGCAGCTTGGGACAGGGGGCGGTTGGCTACACCTTC
TRBV5-8,NA,TRBJ1-1,NA,CASSLDRMNTEAFF,TGTGCCAGCAGCTTGGACAGAATGAACACTGAAGCTTTCTTT
TRBV7-8,NA,TRBJ2-7,NA,CASSLEGGKSYEQYF,TGTGCCAGCAGCTTAGAGGGCGGGAAATCCTACGAGCAGTACTTC
TRBV6-1,TRBD1,TRBJ1-2,NA,CASTDTRTGLPNYGYTF,TGTGCCAGCACTGATACGCGGACAGGGCTTCCTAACTATGGCTACACCTTC
TRBV4-2,TRBD1,TRBJ2-1,NA,CASSQDRGTGAINEQFF,TGTGCCAGCAGCCAAGATCGGGGGACAGGGGCTATCAATGAGCAGTTCTTC
TRBV19,NA,TRBJ1-2,few,CASSKRSREDYGYTF,TGTGCCAGTAGTAAGAGGTCCCGGGAGGACTATGGCTACACCTTC
TRBV4-2,NA,TRBJ2-2,NA,CASSQTGENTGELFF,TGTGCCAGCAGCCAAACGGGGGAGAACACCGGGGAGCTGTTTTTT
TRBV2,TRBD1,TRBJ2-1,NA,CASRGDSHNEQFF,TGTGCCAGCAGGGGGGACAGTCACAATGAGCAGTTCTTC
TRBV7-8,TRBD1,TRBJ1-4,NA,CASSWGQDNEKLFF,TGTGCCAGCAGCTGGGGACAGGATAATGAAAAACTGTTTTTT
TRBV4-1,TRBD2,TRBJ2-7,NA,CASRITSGDSYEQYF,TGCGCCAGCAGGATTACTAGCGGGGACTCCTACGAGCAGTACTTC
TRBV5-5,TRBD1,TRBJ2-5,NA,CASSLNGADRGQETQYF,TGTGCCAGCAGCTTGAATGGTGCGGACAGGGGCCAAGAGACCCAGTACTTC
TRBV5-1,NA,TRBJ1-6,NA,CASSTEGQSYNSPLHF,TGCGCCAGCAGCACCGAAGGACAGAGCTATAATTCACCCCTCCACTTT
TRBV3-1/TRBV3-2,TRBD1,TRBJ1-4,NA,CASSQTGKYEKLFF,TGTGCCAGCAGTCAGACAGGGAAGTATGAAAAACTGTTTTTT
TRBV28,NA,TRBJ2-7,NA,CASSLGGGAEYEQYF,TGTGCCAGCAGTTTAGGAGGGGGGGCCGAGTACGAGCAGTACTTC
TRBV5-1,TRBD1,TRBJ1-2,NA,CASSLNPTGDYGYTF,TGCGCCAGCAGCCTCAACCCGACAGGGGACTATGGCTACACCTTC
TRBV10-2,NA,TRBJ1-1,NA,CASSEGAANTEAFF,TGCGCCAGCAGTGAAGGGGCAGCGAACACTGAAGCTTTCTTT
TRBV5-1,NA,TRBJ2-2,NA,CASSLELDLAGELFF,TGCGCCAGCAGCTTGGAACTAGATCTGGCCGGGGAGCTGTTTTTT
TRBV5-6,NA,TRBJ2-1,NA,CASSANLGQRIYNEQFF,TGTGCCAGCAGCGCTAACCTAGGACAGCGGATATACAATGAGCAGTTCTTC
TRBV27,TRBD1,TRBJ1-2,NA,CASSFRDRGGYTF,TGTGCCAGCAGTTTCCGAGACAGGGGTGGCTACACCTTC
TRBV18,NA,TRBJ1-2,NA,CASSLQRHYGYTF,TGTGCCAGCTCACTGCAGCGTCACTATGGCTACACCTTC
TRBV6-5,TRBD1,TRBJ1-3,NA,CASSYSDRGRGNTIYF,TGTGCCAGCAGTTACTCTGACAGGGGGCGAGGAAACACCATATATTTT
TRBV29-1,TRBD1,TRBJ2-2,NA,CSAAPGTVNTGELFF,TGCAGCGCAGCTCCCGGGACAGTGAACACCGGGGAGCTGTTTTTT
TRBV27,NA,TRBJ2-7,NA,CASSLRRPFSYEQYF,TGTGCCAGCAGTTTGCGGCGACCTTTCTCCTACGAGCAGTACTTC
TRBV10-2,NA,TRBJ1-5,NA,CASSEHRDIKQPQHF,TGCGCCAGCAGTGAACACCGGGACATAAAACAGCCCCAGCATTTT
TRBV6-5,TRBD1,TRBJ2-7,NA,CASTRGGTGSYEQYF,TGTGCCAGCACCCGAGGAGGGACAGGGTCCTACGAGCAGTACTTC
TRBV6-5,NA,TRBJ2-5,NA,CASSQTYQETQYF,TGTGCCAGCTCACAGACGTACCAAGAGACCCAGTACTTC
TRBV7-9,TRBD1,TRBJ2-7,NA,CASSLITYRGLTYEQYF,TGTGCCAGCAGCTTAATAACCTACAGGGGATTAACCTACGAGCAGTACTTC
TRBV9,NA,TRBJ1-3,NA,CASGPQTGSGNTIYF,TGTGCCAGCGGCCCTCAAACAGGGTCAGGAAACACCATATATTTT
TRBV10-2,TRBD1,TRBJ2-7,once,CASSESGGQGAYEQYF,TGCGCCAGCAGTGAGTCCGGAGGGCAGGGGGCATACGAGCAGTACTTC
TRBV10-1,NA,TRBJ1-3,NA,CASSEDWISGNTIYF,TGCGCCAGCAGTGAGGACTGGATCTCTGGAAACACCATATATTTT
TRBV10-2,NA,TRBJ2-3,NA,CASSEVSRTDTQYF,TGCGCCAGCAGTGAGGTTAGTCGCACAGATACGCAGTATTTT
TRBV28,TRBD2,TRBJ2-1,NA,CATEIAGGPSNNEQFF,TGTGCCACCGAAATAGCGGGAGGACCTTCCAACAATGAGCAGTTCTTC
TRBV28,TRBD1,TRBJ1-5,once,CASRTGTGENQPQHF,TGTGCCAGCAGGACCGGGACAGGGGAGAATCAGCCCCAGCATTTT
TRBV13,TRBD1,TRBJ1-1,few,CASSFTGQGNTEAFF,TGTGCCAGCAGCTTCACCGGACAGGGGAACACTGAAGCTTTCTTT
TRBV15,NA,TRBJ2-2,NA,CATSRGATGELFF,TGTGCCACCAGCAGGGGGGCCACCGGGGAGCTGTTTTTT
TRBV5-1,TRBD1,TRBJ2-5,NA,CASSLTGVGETQYF,TGCGCCAGCAGCCTGACAGGGGTAGGGGAGACCCAGTACTTC
TRBV3-1/TRBV3-2,NA,TRBJ1-2,NA,CASSPGHQNYGYTF,TGTGCCAGCAGTCCGGGACACCAAAACTATGGCTACACCTTC
TRBV19,NA,TRBJ2-7,NA,CASSPWDTSYEQYF,TGTGCCAGTAGTCCTTGGGACACCTCCTACGAGCAGTACTTC
TRBV7-2,NA,TRBJ2-1,NA,CASSPTVPPFF,TGTGCCAGCAGCCCGACAGTTCCGCCGTTCTTC
TRBV6-5,TRBD1,TRBJ1-2,once,CASSLGITGGGGYTF,TGTGCCAGCAGCTTGGGAATTACAGGGGGCGGTGGCTACACCTTC
TRBV27,NA,TRBJ2-2,NA,CASSLETEATGELFF,TGTGCCAGCAGTTTGGAGACAGAGGCTACCGGGGAGCTGTTTTTT
TRBV6-5,NA,TRBJ1-3,NA,CASLLGAGGDTIYF,TGTGCCAGCCTTCTGGGGGCGGGTGGGGACACCATATATTTT
TRBV6-2/TRBV6-3,NA,TRBJ1-5,NA,CASSKEGRDQPQHF,TGTGCCAGTAGCAAAGAGGGGAGGGATCAGCCCCAGCATTTT
TRBV7-3,NA,TRBJ2-7,NA,CASSLAGGTGEQYF,TGTGCCAGCAGCTTAGCAGGCGGTACGGGAGAGCAGTACTTC
TRBV7-3,NA,TRBJ1-6,NA,CASSLMAAGVNSPLHF,TGTGCCAGCAGCTTAATGGCGGCAGGGGTTAATTCACCCCTCCACTTT
TRBV11-2,TRBD2,TRBJ2-7,NA,CASSSKRDGYEQYF,TGTGCCAGCAGCTCAAAGCGGGATGGGTACGAGCAGTACTTC
TRBV5-4,TRBD1,TRBJ1-3,NA,CASPTGRIWVSGNTIYF,TGTGCCAGCCCGACAGGGAGAATCTGGGTCTCTGGAAACACCATATATTTT
TRBV3-1/TRBV3-2,NA,TRBJ2-7,NA,CASSQEDRELFEQYF,TGTGCCAGCAGCCAAGAAGACAGAGAACTTTTCGAGCAGTACTTC
TRBV29-1,NA,TRBJ1-2,NA,CSVEEVLPNYGYTF,TGCAGCGTTGAGGAGGTCCTACCTAACTATGGCTACACCTTC
TRBV7-2,NA,TRBJ1-5,NA,CASSTGRDQPQHF,TGTGCCAGCAGCACCGGTCGGGATCAGCCCCAGCATTTT
TRBV5-1,NA,TRBJ2-3,NA,CASGEGERTDTQYF,TGCGCCAGCGGAGAGGGGGAGAGGACAGATACGCAGTATTTT
TRBV27,NA,TRBJ2-4,once,CASSLPLDGKLAKNIQYF,TGTGCCAGCAGTTTACCCTTGGACGGGAAACTAGCCAAAAACATTCAGTACTTC
TRBV5-6,NA,TRBJ1-6,NA,CASSFYEHGGNSPLHF,TGTGCCAGCAGCTTCTATGAGCATGGAGGAAATTCACCCCTCCACTTT
TRBV12-5,NA,TRBJ1-2,NA,CASGQPPDSLANYGYTF,TGTGCTAGTGGTCAACCCCCTGACAGTTTAGCTAACTATGGCTACACCTTC
TRBV7-9,NA,TRBJ2-7,NA,CASSPQTEAYEQYF,TGTGCCAGCAGCCCCCAGACAGAAGCCTACGAGCAGTACTTC
TRBV28,TRBD2,TRBJ2-7,NA,CASSPAGTSGRASYEQYF,TGTGCCAGCAGCCCTGCAGGGACTAGCGGGAGGGCATCCTACGAGCAGTACTTC
TRBV24-1,NA,TRBJ1-5,NA,CATSDRGDQPQHF,TGTGCCACCAGTGACAGGGGAGATCAGCCCCAGCATTTT
TRBV7-8,TRBD1,TRBJ1-1,NA,CASHLLGAPTGGEAFF,TGTGCCAGCCACCTTCTGGGGGCCCCGACAGGGGGTGAAGCTTTCTTT